This T cell receptor beta chain was obtained from a study of untreated major depressive disorder. Germline CDR1 reads SGHTA; CDR2 reads FQGNSA. The junction had 5 bases not matched to a gene; V was cut back by 5 bases and J by 5 bases. CDR3 length equals 13 residues. Clones were read by immunoSEQ multiplex PCR, and TCRdb kept only the in-frame ones, dropping some. Found here are 20,000 to 25,000 clones, 80% to 90% of them singletons; the top ten hold 5% to 5.5%. Turning to this clone: The sample contains more than one DNA sequence encoding this CDR3.

This receptor was obtained from a woman under 40 in good health. The genes are TRBV7-2 and TRBJ1-1, with 7 bases matching TRBD1. Sequencing was done on a sample of CD4+ T cells from PBMCs. CDR3 DNA sequence: TGTGCCAGCAGCCGCACCAGGGGGACTGAAGCTTTCTTT. Its protein product is CASSRTRGTEAFF.